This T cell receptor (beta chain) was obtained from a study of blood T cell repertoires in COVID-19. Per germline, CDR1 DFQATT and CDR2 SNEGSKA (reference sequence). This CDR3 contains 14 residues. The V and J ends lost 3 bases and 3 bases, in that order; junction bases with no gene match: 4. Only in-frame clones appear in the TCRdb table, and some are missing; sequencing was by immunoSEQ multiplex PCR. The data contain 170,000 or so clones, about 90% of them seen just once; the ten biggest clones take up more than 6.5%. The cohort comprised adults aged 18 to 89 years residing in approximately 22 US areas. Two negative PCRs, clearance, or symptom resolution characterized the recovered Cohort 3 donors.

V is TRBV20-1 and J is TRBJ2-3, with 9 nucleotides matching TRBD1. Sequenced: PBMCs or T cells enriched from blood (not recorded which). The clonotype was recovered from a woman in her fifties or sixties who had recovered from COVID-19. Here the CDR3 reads CSASRDRATDTQYF. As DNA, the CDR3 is TGCAGTGCTAGTCGGGACAGGGCAACAGATACGCAGTATTTT.